Shown below are 8 T cell receptor beta chains from a single sample sequenced in a study of beta chain features in type 1 diabetes. Every isolated RNA sample was fully reverse transcribed, so sequencing captured expressed TCRB transcripts. Only in-frame clones appear in the TCRdb table, and some are missing; sequencing was by immunoSEQ multiplex PCR. The data contain 350,000 to 450,000 clones, about 15% of them singletons. Sequencing was done on a sample of naive CD4+ T cells from blood. These receptors came from a man aged 30 to 45 in good health.

This clone has just a few counts. The V and J genes are TRBV4-1 and TRBJ2-5; 13 bases line up with TRBD2. The V gene end was trimmed by 4 bases and the J gene end by 4 bases; junction bases not matched to a gene: 3. The germline V gene encodes CDR1 MGHRA and CDR2 YSYEKL. CDR3 length: 15 amino acids. DNA of the CDR3: TGCGCCAGCAGCCCACTAGCGGGAGGGCGAGAGACCCAGTACTTC. The encoded protein is CASSPLAGGRETQYF.

This clone was seen a few times. The rearrangement uses TRBV19 and TRBJ2-1, with 7 bases that match TRBD2. Germline loops: CDR1 LNHDA, CDR2 SQIVND (reference sequence). With 4 bases clipped from V and 2 bases from J, the junction kept 5 bases outside the gene matches. The CDR3 loop spans 15 amino acids. The CDR3 sequence: CASSTLAEPYNEQFF. The CDR3 coding sequence is TGTGCCAGTAGTACCCTAGCGGAACCCTACAATGAGCAGTTCTTC.

This clone has just a few counts. J is TRBJ2-1 and V is TRBV27; 16 bases fit TRBD2. The CDR3 runs 17 residues. Germline trimming cut 6 bases from V and 8 bases from J; bases unmatched to any gene: 10. Germline assignment: CDR1 MNHEY and CDR2 SMNVEV (reference sequence). The CDR3 coding sequence is TGTGCCAGCAGACAAGGGACTAGCGGGAGGGCTTGGCATGAGCAGTTCTTC. This gives the protein CASRQGTSGRAWHEQFF.

V usage is TRBV9 and J usage is TRBJ2-2; no firm D call. CDR1 is SGDLS and CDR2 is YYNGEE in the germline V gene. V shed 4 bases and J shed 6 bases, with 7 bases lying between them. The CDR3 totals 12 residues. This CDR3 is CASSPPSGELFF. For the CDR3, the DNA is TGTGCCAGCAGCCCCCCCTCCGGGGAGCTGTTTTTT.

The V and J genes are TRBV28 and TRBJ1-5, with TRBD1 as a possible D gene (6 bases). The CDR3 totals 13 residues. The germline CDR1 and CDR2 sequences are MDHEN and SYDVKM. Trimming took 2 bases from V and 5 from J, leaving 7 bases between them. The DNA of the CDR3 is TGTGCCAGCAGTTTAGGGGGGCATCAGCCCCAGCATTTT. It translates to CASSLGGHQPQHF.

This clone was counted a few times. The chain carries TRBV4-3 and TRBJ2-3; 7 bases are shared with TRBD1. The CDR3 has 19 amino acids. The V and J ends lost 3 bases and 3 bases, in that order; junction bases with no gene match: 18. Germline V gene sequence: CDR1 LGHNA, CDR2 YSLEER. Here the CDR3 DNA reads TGCGCCAGCAGCCAGTGGTTACAGGGGAGTATATCGAGGACAGATACGCAGTATTTT. Translating gives CASSQWLQGSISRTDTQYF.

This chain joins TRBV4-2 and TRBJ2-5, with TRBD2 matching over 9 bases. Looked up from germline, CDR1 is LGHNA and CDR2 is YNFKEQ. The CDR3 has 16 amino acids. Germline trimming cut 0 bases from V and 6 bases from J; bases unmatched to any gene: 8. The CDR3 sequence is CASSQEGISGRQTQYF. CDR3 DNA: TGTGCCAGCAGCCAAGAAGGGATTAGCGGGAGACAGACCCAGTACTTC.

The chain employs TRBV5-1 and TRBJ2-5, with 10 bases aligning to TRBD1. Germline loops: CDR1 SGHRS, CDR2 YFSETQ. This CDR3 contains 17 residues. V was clipped by 2 bases and J by 2 bases; unmatched bases: 9. CDR3 region: CASSFQGTGAGQETQYF. The DNA of the CDR3 is TGCGCCAGCAGCTTCCAAGGGACAGGGGCTGGGCAAGAGACCCAGTACTTC.